This is a list of T cell receptor beta chains from one sample in a study of blood T cell repertoires in COVID-19. TCRdb's copy holds only in-frame clones and misses some; the assay was immunoSEQ multiplex PCR. The sample lists about 260,000 clones, less than 90% seen once, with 4.2% in the top ten. Material: peripheral blood. The receptors originated from a man aged 55 to 69 with acute or convalescent COVID-19. The CDR3 runs from the conserved cysteine through the conserved F or W. The D gene is left open where the match is weak. Size values are once, few and many counts, or a class for expanded clones, and some rows have none.

TRBV28	-	-	TRBJ2-5	CASSGAVGGETQYF	TGTGCCAGCAGTGGGGCCGTCGGTGGAGAGACCCAGTACTTC
TRBV7-9	-	-	TRBJ1-6	CASSLELSPLHF	TGTGCCAGCAGCTTAGAGCTGTCACCCCTCCACTTT
TRBV3-1/TRBV3-2	-	-	TRBJ1-1	CASSQDGGVRQEAFF	TGTGCCAGCAGCCAAGATGGGGGGGTACGCCAAGAAGCTTTCTTT
TRBV2	-	-	TRBJ1-5	CASSERGRENQPQHF	TGTGCCAGCAGTGAACGAGGTAGAGAGAATCAGCCCCAGCATTTT
TRBV5-1	-	TRBD2	TRBJ2-2	CASSSKGLAGHTNTGELFF	TGCGCCAGCAGCTCGAAAGGACTAGCGGGGCACACGAACACCGGGGAGCTGTTTTTT
TRBV6-1	-	-	TRBJ2-7	CASSEGGPTYEQYF	TGTGCCAGCAGTGAGGGGGGACCTACCTACGAGCAGTACTTC
TRBV19	-	-	TRBJ1-1	CASSIIGVGNTEAFF	TGTGCCAGTAGTATAATCGGGGTTGGGAACACTGAAGCTTTCTTT
TRBV9	-	TRBD2	TRBJ2-1	CASSGLAGGSYNEQFF	TGTGCCAGCAGCGGACTAGCGGGGGGCTCGTACAATGAGCAGTTCTTC
TRBV3-1/TRBV3-2	-	-	TRBJ2-1	CASSQEGGRQFF	TGTGCCAGCAGCCAAGAGGGCGGGCGGCAGTTCTTC
TRBV11-3	once	TRBD1	TRBJ2-3	CASSKPGQPDTQYF	TGTGCCAGCAGCAAACCGGGACAGCCAGATACGCAGTATTTT
TRBV5-1	-	TRBD1	TRBJ1-5	CARETGRVAQPQHF	TGCGCCAGAGAGACAGGGAGAGTGGCTCAGCCCCAGCATTTT
TRBV19	-	TRBD2	TRBJ2-3	CASSVGTSDADTQYF	TGTGCCAGTAGTGTCGGGACTAGTGATGCAGATACGCAGTATTTT
TRBV6-5	-	TRBD1	TRBJ1-2	CASSYSGTGLYGYTF	TGTGCCAGCAGTTACTCAGGGACAGGACTCTATGGCTACACCTTC
TRBV5-1	-	TRBD2	TRBJ2-7	CASSLARAGGGSYEQYF	TGCGCCAGCAGCTTGGCCCGGGCGGGAGGGGGCTCCTACGAGCAGTACTTC
TRBV5-1	-	-	TRBJ2-7	CASSLSTGTYEQYF	TGCGCCAGCAGCTTGAGTACGGGGACCTACGAGCAGTACTTC
TRBV4-1	few	-	TRBJ2-1	CASSQDFQAGRNNEQFF	TGCGCCAGCAGCCAAGATTTTCAGGCAGGGAGGAATAATGAGCAGTTCTTC
TRBV4-2	-	-	TRBJ1-1	CASSQGPISEAFF	TGTGCCAGCAGCCAGGGCCCGATTTCCGAAGCTTTCTTT
TRBV7-8	-	-	TRBJ2-3	CASSPDRSRQYF	TGTGCCAGCAGCCCCGATCGGTCGCGGCAGTATTTT